The 28 T cell receptor beta chains in this list originate from one sample, sequenced in a study of cytomegalovirus exposure and HLA in healthy donors. This PCR relied on a set of 60 Vbeta primers and 13 Jbeta primers. Generated by immunoSEQ multiplex PCR, the TCRdb table keeps only in-frame clones and is missing some. The sample has some 140,000 clones, over 65% seen once; the top ten hold around 4.7%. The sequenced sample consisted of PBMCs. The receptor set was obtained from a man younger than 35 in good health and CMV-seropositive.

The chain employs TRBV11-2 and TRBJ2-5, with D possibly matching TRBD2 (6 bases). Germline V gives CDR1 SGHAT, CDR2 FQNNGV. Trimming stripped 3 bases from V and 4 bases from J, with 15 bases between. The CDR3 sequence is 15 residues long. CDR3 loop: CASSLTSMGGETQYF. CDR3 bases: TGTGCCAGCAGCTTGACATCGATGGGGGGAGAGACCCAGTACTTC.

The chain has TRBV2 and TRBJ1-2, with TRBD1 matching 8 bases. V gave up 7 bases and J gave up 5 bases; unmatched junction bases: 6. CDR3 length: 13 residues. The germline V gene has CDR1 SNHLY and CDR2 FYNNEI. CDR3 bases: TGTGCCAGCATACAGGGGGGAAGGTATGGCTACACCTTC. Translating it yields CASIQGGRYGYTF. Supplemented by reference TRBV2 and TRBJ1-2, the full variable domain reads EPEVTQTPSHQVTQMGQEVILRCVPISNHLYFYWYRQILGQKVEFLVSFYNNEISEKSEIFDDQFSVERPDGSNFTLKIRSTKLEDSAMYFCASIQGGRYGYTFGSGTRLTVV.

The chain combines TRBV27 with TRBJ1-5, with D unclear. V was cut by 3 bases and J by 0 bases, with 6 bases left in between. The CDR3 length is 14 residues. Germline V gives CDR1 MNHEY, CDR2 SMNVEV (reference sequence). CDR3 loop: CASSLGVSNQPQHF. The CDR3 DNA reads as TGTGCCAGCAGTTTGGGCGTTAGCAATCAGCCCCAGCATTTT.

The chain combines TRBV28 with TRBJ2-7, with a tentative D call TRBD2 (7 bases). V was cut by 0 bases and J by 4 bases, with 13 bases left in between. This CDR3 has 15 amino acids. Per germline, CDR1 MDHEN and CDR2 SYDVKM. CDR3 DNA sequence: TGTGCCAGCAGTTTATGGGGGGGGCGAGATTACGAGCAGTACTTC. It translates to CASSLWGGRDYEQYF. The complete variable domain, with remaining parts taken from reference TRBV28 and TRBJ2-7, reads DVKVTQSSRYLVKRTGEKVFLECVQDMDHENMFWYRQDPGLGLRLIYFSYDVKMKEKGDIPEGYSVSREKKERFSLILESASTNQTSMYLCASSLWGGRDYEQYFGPGTRLTVT.

The rearrangement links TRBV6-5 to TRBJ1-6, with D unclear. V gave up 7 bases and J gave up 0 bases, with 7 bases separating them. The length of the CDR3 is 14 residues. Germline lookup yields CDR1 MNHEY and CDR2 SVGAGI. CDR3: CASTPGSYNSPLHF. In DNA form, the CDR3 reads TGTGCCAGCACTCCCGGCTCCTATAATTCACCCCTCCACTTT.

This clone occurred once. This chain uses TRBV10-3 with TRBJ2-3; weak D call: TRBD2 (6 bases). The V and J ends lost 3 bases and 1 base respectively, with 17 bases between them. Germline V gene lookup returns CDR1 ENHRY and CDR2 SYGVKD. This CDR3 region has 17 residues. DNA of the CDR3: TGTGCCATCAGTGAACAGCAGATGGGGGGAGGCACAGATACGCAGTATTTT. As protein: CAISEQQMGGGTDTQYF.

The chain couples TRBV7-2 to TRBJ2-5; TRBD1 matches at 10 bases. V gave up 5 bases and J gave up 5 bases; unmatched junction bases: 14. The CDR3 covers 17 residues. The germline gives CDR1 SGHTA, CDR2 FQGNSA. The CDR3 region has the DNA TGTGCCAGCAGCGTAGGGGTGGGACAGGGGAAAAAGGAGACCCAGTACTTC. Its translation: CASSVGVGQGKKETQYF.

This sequence joins TRBV18 and TRBJ1-2; 7 positions match TRBD1. Germline V gene data show CDR1 as KGHSH and CDR2 as LQKENI. This CDR3 is built from 14 residues. The J segment lost 1 base and the V segment lost 3 bases, leaving 2 bases of the junction unmatched. The CDR3 loop is CASSPGDSNYGYTF. In nucleotides, the CDR3 is TGTGCCAGCTCACCCGGGGACAGTAACTATGGCTACACCTTC.

A few counts support this clone. The chain carries TRBV19 and TRBJ1-1; maybe TRBD1 (5 bases). The CDR3 contains 17 residues. V lost 7 bases and J 1 base, leaving 22 bases between the germline ends. Germline CDR1 is LNHDA and CDR2 is SQIVND (reference sequence). The CDR3 sequence: CASTPAGKGLRNTEAFF. CDR3 DNA sequence: TGTGCCAGTACCCCAGCCGGAAAGGGGCTTCGGAACACTGAAGCTTTCTTT.

This rearrangement joins TRBV4-1 to TRBJ1-2; tentatively, D is TRBD1 (5 bases). V was pared by 0 bases and J by 8 bases, with 10 bases between. This CDR3 has 13 residues. The germline CDR1 and CDR2 sequences are MGHRA and YSYEKL. The CDR3 DNA reads as TGCGCCAGCAGCCAAGAGGGACTCCAGGGCTACACCTTC. It translates to CASSQEGLQGYTF.

V is TRBV7-2 and J is TRBJ2-3, with unresolved D. CDR3 length: 12 amino acids. The V and J ends lost 5 bases and 4 bases respectively, with 7 bases between them. CDR1 is SGHTA, CDR2 FQGNSA, per germline. CDR3 region: CASSPRADTQYF. The CDR3 DNA is TGTGCCAGCAGCCCTCGGGCAGATACGCAGTATTTT.

The chain carries TRBV29-1 and TRBJ2-7, with 8 bases identical to TRBD1. The CDR3 covers 12 residues. Germline V gene sequence: CDR1 SQVTM, CDR2 ANQGSEA. Trimming took 6 bases from V and 4 from J; bases not matched to a gene: 5. CDR3 sequence (DNA): TGCAGCGTCCGACAGGGGAGGTACGAGCAGTACTTC. This translates into CSVRQGRYEQYF.

The V call is TRBV5-6, the J call TRBJ2-7; no clear D gene. This CDR3 is 13 amino acids long. Trimming pared 0 bases from V and 7 bases from J, leaving 11 bases between. Germline CDR1 is SGHDT and CDR2 is YYEEEE. The CDR3 region is CASSLDRVIEQYF. DNA for the CDR3: TGTGCCAGCAGCTTGGACCGGGTAATAGAGCAGTACTTC. The complete variable domain, with remaining parts taken from reference TRBV5-6 and TRBJ2-7, reads DAGVTQSPTHLIKTRGQQVTLRCSPKSGHDTVSWYQQALGQGPQFIFQYYEEEERQRGNFPDRFSGHQFPNYSSELNVNALLLGDSALYLCASSLDRVIEQYFGPGTRLTVT.

The rearrangement joins TRBV28 to TRBJ1-5; 8 nucleotides line up with TRBD1. Germline V CDR1 and CDR2: MDHEN, SYDVKM. This CDR3 has 13 amino acids. The CDR3 DNA is TGTTCAGTCCAGGGGGCCGGCAATCAGCCCCAGCATTTT. It specifies CSVQGAGNQPQHF.

The CDR3 DNA reads TGTGCCAGCGAACGGGAGGCGCACTACAATGAGCAGTTCTTC. Its translation is CASEREAHYNEQFF. The chain has TRBV9 and TRBJ2-1; 7 bases are a match to TRBD2. Germline V gene sequence: CDR1 SGDLS, CDR2 YYNGEE. V shed 7 bases and J 3 bases; nucleotides not matched to a gene: 7. CDR3 length equals 14 residues.

Only a few counts were recorded for this clone. This chain uses TRBV7-9 with TRBJ1-2; D is possibly TRBD1 (5 bases). Germline values: CDR1 SEHNR, CDR2 FQNEAQ (reference sequence). The germline V and J ends were trimmed by 1 base and 3 bases, with 12 bases remaining between them. The CDR3 length is 15 residues. The CDR3 is CASSLGVGLYYGYTF. The CDR3 DNA reads as TGTGCCAGCAGCTTAGGTGTGGGGCTTTACTATGGCTACACCTTC.

The genes are TRBV9 and TRBJ1-1; TRBD1 aligns across 8 bases. Trimming took 4 bases from V and 1 from J; bases not matched to a gene: 6. From germline, CDR1 is SGDLS and CDR2 YYNGEE. The CDR3 is made up of 15 amino acids. CDR3 sequence (DNA): TGTGCCAGCAGCCAACTCGGACAGGGGAACACTGAAGCTTTCTTT. It specifies CASSQLGQGNTEAFF.

This clone was recorded a few times. The chain uses TRBV7-6 and TRBJ2-4; TRBD2 matches 7 bases. V lost 5 bases, J lost 9 bases, and 13 bases stayed unmatched. In germline, CDR1 is SGHVS, CDR2 FNYEAQ. CDR3 length equals 15 residues. CDR3 in DNA: TGTGCCAGCAGCCCACTCCCGGGAGGAGAGGTCATTCAGTACTTC. Translated: CASSPLPGGEVIQYF.

The rearrangement links TRBV19 to TRBJ1-1; D unclear. The V end was cut by 7 bases, the J end by 6 bases, with 12 bases between. This CDR3 has 12 amino acids. The germline V gene encodes CDR1 LNHDA and CDR2 SQIVND (reference sequence). The CDR3: CASTRRTAEAFF. CDR3 nucleotides: TGTGCCAGTACGAGGCGAACGGCTGAAGCTTTCTTT.

The V and J genes are TRBV15 and TRBJ2-3; 9 positions match TRBD1. V dropped 5 bases and J dropped 2; count of bases not matched to a gene: 8. CDR3 length equals 16 residues. Per the germline V gene, CDR1 is LNHNV and CDR2 is YYDKDF (reference sequence). The CDR3 nucleotides are TGTGCCACCAGCCGAAAAACAGGGGGCGCCACAGATACGCAGTATTTT. Protein sequence: CATSRKTGGATDTQYF.

The CDR3 loop reads CASSLIGSGGEYEQYF. DNA of the CDR3: TGCGCCAGCAGCTTGATCGGGTCAGGGGGCGAATACGAGCAGTACTTC. The V and J genes are TRBV5-1 and TRBJ2-7; 8 bases are shared with TRBD1. Germline CDR1 and CDR2: SGHRS and YFSETQ. CDR3 length: 16 residues. After removal of 1 base from V and 4 bases from J, the junction contained 10 bases not matched to a gene.

The rearrangement links TRBV5-8 to TRBJ2-6; no clear D. CDR3 size: 16 residues. Germline values: CDR1 SGHTS, CDR2 YDEGEE. Trimming cost V 1 base and J 2 bases, with 10 bases left between them. Written as DNA, the CDR3 is TGTGCCAGCAGCTTGACTATTCTTCCTGGGGCCAACGTCCTGACTTTC. Translated: CASSLTILPGANVLTF. Combining the CDR3 with reference TRBV5-8 and TRBJ2-6 gives the whole variable domain EAGVTQSPTHLIKTRGQQATLRCSPISGHTSVYWYQQALGLGLQFLLWYDEGEERNRGNFPPRFSGRQFPNYSSELNVNALELEDSALYLCASSLTILPGANVLTFGAGSRLTVL.

V and J are TRBV4-3 and TRBJ1-2; TRBD1 agrees at 9 bases. The CDR3 sequence is 15 residues long. J was trimmed by 6 bases and V by 4 bases; bases with no gene match: 9. Germline CDR1 LGHNA, CDR2 YSLEER. CDR3 loop: CASSLAGQGRNGYTF. CDR3 in DNA: TGCGCCAGCAGCCTGGCTGGACAGGGGCGAAATGGCTACACCTTC.

A note on this clone: Within the sample, other DNA sequences also encode this same CDR3. The chain links TRBV5-1 to TRBJ1-2; 10 nucleotides match TRBD1. The junction had 6 bases not matched to a gene; V was cut back by 5 bases and J by 5 bases. There are 14 residues in the CDR3. CDR1 SGHRS and CDR2 YFSETQ come from the germline V gene. This CDR3 is CASRAGTGVYGYTF. CDR3 DNA sequence: TGCGCCAGCAGGGCCGGGACAGGGGTTTATGGCTACACCTTC. The variable domain in full, with the rest retrieved from reference TRBV5-1 and TRBJ1-2, is KAGVTQTPRYLIKTRGQQVTLSCSPISGHRSVSWYQQTPGQGLQFLFEYFSETQRNKGNFPGRFSGRQFSNSRSEMNVSTLELGDSALYLCASRAGTGVYGYTFGSGTRLTVV.

This clone has just one count. The V call is TRBV7-4, the J call TRBJ1-1; the D gene is possibly TRBD1 (6 bases). CDR1 is SGHVT and CDR2 is SQSDAQ in the germline V gene. V dropped 1 base and J dropped 1 base, with 10 bases sitting between them. The CDR3 spans 15 residues. The DNA for the CDR3 is TGTGCCAGCAGCTTAGATCAGGGGACGAACACTGAAGCTTTCTTT. Translating it yields CASSLDQGTNTEAFF.

V usage is TRBV29-1 and J usage is TRBJ1-5, with D hard to call. Germline CDR1 and CDR2: SQVTM and ANQGSEA. Between the trimmed V and J ends, which lost 5 bases and 4 bases, there was a span of 9 bases. CDR3 length: 12 residues. CDR3 amino acids: CSVSSSNQPQHF. The CDR3 DNA sequence: TGCAGCGTTTCGAGCTCGAATCAGCCCCAGCATTTT.

V gene TRBV30 combines with J gene TRBJ2-7; no clear D gene. V was trimmed by 0 bases and J by 1 base, leaving 4 bases between them. Germline assignment: CDR1 GTSNPN and CDR2 SVGIG (reference sequence). The CDR3 runs to 12 residues. CDR3 nucleotides: TGTGCCTGGAGTGTACAGTCCTACGAGCAGTACTTC. It encodes CAWSVQSYEQYF.

CDR3 loop: CAWTGTARDTEAFF. CDR3 nucleotides: TGTGCCTGGACCGGGACAGCCAGAGACACTGAAGCTTTCTTT. The chain employs TRBV30 and TRBJ1-1; TRBD1 agrees at 7 bases. CDR3 size: 14 residues. Germline V CDR1 and CDR2: GTSNPN, SVGIG (reference sequence). J gave up 3 bases and V 4 bases, and 8 bases lay outside the gene matches.